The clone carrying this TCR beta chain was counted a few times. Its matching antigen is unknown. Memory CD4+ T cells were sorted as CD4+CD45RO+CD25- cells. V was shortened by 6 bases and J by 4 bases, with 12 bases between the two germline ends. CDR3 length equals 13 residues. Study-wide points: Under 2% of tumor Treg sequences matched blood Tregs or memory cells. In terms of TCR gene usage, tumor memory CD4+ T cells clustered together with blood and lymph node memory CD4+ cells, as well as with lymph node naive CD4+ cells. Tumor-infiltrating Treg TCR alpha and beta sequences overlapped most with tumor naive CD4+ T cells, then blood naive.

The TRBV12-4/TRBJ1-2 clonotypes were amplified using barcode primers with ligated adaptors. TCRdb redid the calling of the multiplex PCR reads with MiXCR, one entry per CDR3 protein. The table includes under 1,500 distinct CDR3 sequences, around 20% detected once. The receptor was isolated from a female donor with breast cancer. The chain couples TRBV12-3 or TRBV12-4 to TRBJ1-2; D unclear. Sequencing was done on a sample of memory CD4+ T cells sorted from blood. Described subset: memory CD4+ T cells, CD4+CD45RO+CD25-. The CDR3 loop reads CASRPRRGYGYTF. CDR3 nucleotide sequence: TGTGCCAGCAGGCCAAGACGGGGCTATGGCTACACCTTC.